This section outlines one T cell receptor beta chain sequence together with its context. What antigen it recognizes has not been identified. Base qualities are not at hand, and no much larger clone is one base apart. From cysteine to phenylalanine, the CDR3 is 17 amino acids long. Only the CDR3 DNA stays, 51 bases, in frame from base 1. The germline V gene provides CDR1 SQVTM and CDR2 ANQGSEA. The junction carries 19 bases between V and J, which are trimmed by 1 base and 0 bases respectively. The data are from a study of blood T cell repertoires in COVID-19 (dated by TCRdb to the early 2020s). The study in broad terms: Collaborator samples came from the United States, Italy and Spain and covered acute and convalescent phases of COVID-19. The prospective study material was composed of cDNA or gDNA derived from T cells, B-cell-depleted T cells, or PBMCs. Subjects who had been exposed to COVID-19, were actively infected with it, or had recovered from it provided the deeply sampled blood TCRbeta repertoires that made up the dataset. A freely available public database, intended as a resource for researchers studying the immune response to SARS-CoV-2, is where the repertoires were released. The samples were drawn from two sources: the first 160 participants of the ongoing ImmuneRACE study, and fewer than 1,500 subjects contributed by 6 global collaborators. The sample metadata nearly always contained a de-identified subject ID, COVID-19 status, age in years and sex. Where HLA class I and class II types were available, the types were taken from metadata supplied by the sample provider, not from assay-based typing.

Collaborating institutions collected whole blood in K2EDTA tubes following their own protocols. For TCRbeta analysis, collaborator samples were shipped as frozen whole blood, as isolated PBMCs, or as DNA extracted from either sample type. Findings and caveats that apply to the study as a whole: How much clinical and demographic metadata was included differed by source and by participant, and the metadata was provided uncurated.

TCRbeta CDR3 regions were amplified from genomic DNA using the immunoSEQ Assay, a bias-controlled multiplex PCR. Turning to the authors' computational methods: The number of nucleated cells in each sample was estimated from the amplification of reference gene primers within the assay. Sequence reads were collapsed and filtered to measure the absolute abundance of every unique TCRbeta CDR3 rearrangement. For each sample, productive Simpson clonality was calculated as the square root of Simpson's diversity index across productive rearrangements. The table was pulled from immuneACCESS by TCRdb, which kept in-frame rearrangements only. Such tables lose some clones; where checked, under half of the loss comes from unresolved V genes, and the rest has no known cause. Clone size and V and J calls were adopted from that table, with D and trimming inferred from the DNA. In all, the sample holds about 210,000 clones, and around 80% of those were seen once. The ten top clones hold around 12% of the sample.

The chain joins TRBV29-1 to TRBJ2-7, with TRBD2 perhaps the D gene, on 6 matching bases. The material sequenced was peripheral blood. The origin of this receptor is a woman in her thirties or forties with acute or convalescent COVID-19. The DNA sequence follows: TGCAGCGTTGAAGGGTTGGCGGGCGGGGAAAGCTCCTACGAGCAGTACTTC. Translated, it reads CSVEGLAGGESSYEQYF.